Given below is one TCR beta chain in context. These data come from a study of blood T cell repertoires in COVID-19. Turning to the study itself: Sources were T cells, B-cell-depleted T cells, or PBMCs; the material itself was cDNA or gDNA.

Germline CDR1 GTSNPN, CDR2 SVGIG (reference sequence). The V gene lost 0 bases and the J gene lost 0 bases, with 6 bases spanning the gap. The CDR3 is 15 residues long. This table comes from immunoSEQ multiplex PCR, and its TCRdb copy is limited to in-frame clones, with some not included. The sample lists 170,000 or so clones; approximately 88% were seen once. The specimen was peripheral blood. The chain carries TRBV30 and TRBJ2-6; TRBD2 might be the D (5 bases). The origin of this receptor is a man between 18 and 35 years old with active or convalescent COVID-19. CDR3 nucleotide sequence: TGTGCCTGGAGTGTACTAGTCTCTGGGGCCAACGTCCTGACTTTC. Translation: CAWSVLVSGANVLTF.